Presented here are 32 T cell receptor beta chains from one specimen sequenced in a study of shared clonotypes between healthy human individuals. Assay: immunoSEQ multiplex PCR; the TCRdb copy retains only in-frame clones and omits some. The sample holds 2 million to 2.5 million clones, approximately 96% seen once. The material sequenced was naive CD4+ T cells sorted from blood. Stated subset: CD45RA+ positively selected. These receptors all stem from a young man in good health.

Comments on this clone: The sample carries other DNA sequences with the same CDR3. V usage is TRBV7-2 and J usage is TRBJ2-7, with 8 nucleotides matching TRBD1. The CDR3 is made up of 15 amino acids. The ends lost 1 base at V and 1 base at J; junction bases unmatched: 3. CDR1 and CDR2 (germline): SGHTA, FQGNSA. DNA of the CDR3: TGTGCCAGCAGCTTAGTAACAGGGGGGTCCTACGAGCAGTACTTC. This gives the protein CASSLVTGGSYEQYF.

The V gene is TRBV4-1, the J gene TRBJ2-3; 12 positions agree with TRBD2. CDR3 length equals 20 residues. Germline assignment: CDR1 MGHRA and CDR2 YSYEKL. V was clipped by 0 bases and J by 4 bases; unmatched bases: 14. CDR3 in DNA: TGCGCCAGCAGCCAAGAGGGTCACGGACTAGCGGGATTGGAACCAGATACGCAGTATTTT. Translation: CASSQEGHGLAGLEPDTQYF.

V usage is TRBV4-1 and J usage is TRBJ2-1; D may be TRBD1 (5 bases). V was cut by 3 bases and J by 12 bases, with 12 bases left in between. CDR3 length: 12 residues. Germline V CDR1 and CDR2: MGHRA, YSYEKL. The CDR3 DNA sequence: TGCGCCAGCAGCCAGCAGGGTCTCGGGCAGTTCTTC. Its translation is CASSQQGLGQFF.

This clone was recorded once. This chain uses TRBV5-1 with TRBJ2-2; D could derive from TRBD1 or TRBD2 (5 bases each). The CDR3 has 15 amino acids. The germline V gene encodes CDR1 SGHRS and CDR2 YFSETQ. V lost 4 bases and J lost 3, with 13 bases in between. In nucleotides, the CDR3 is TGCGCCAGCAGCCCCGGGACCGGACACACCGGGGAGCTGTTTTTT. Translated: CASSPGTGHTGELFF.

The chain is built from TRBV18 and TRBJ2-5, with no clear D. This CDR3 spans 13 amino acids. Trimming took off 6 bases at V and 1 base at J, with 9 bases between the two ends. In germline, CDR1 is KGHSH, CDR2 LQKENI. The CDR3 DNA sequence: TGTGCCAGCTCCCTACAAGTCCAAGAGACCCAGTACTTC. This sequence encodes CASSLQVQETQYF. The entire variable domain, with the rest obtained from reference TRBV18 and TRBJ2-5, is as follows: NAGVMQNPRHLVRRRGQEARLRCSPMKGHSHVYWYRQLPEEGLKFMVYLQKENIIDESGMPKERFSAEFPKEGPSILRIQQVVRGDSAAYFCASSLQVQETQYFGPGTRLLVL.

The chain is built from TRBV18 and TRBJ2-3; D possibly corresponds to TRBD2 (5 bases). The CDR3 covers 15 residues. Looked up from germline, CDR1 is KGHSH and CDR2 is LQKENI. V was pared by 6 bases and J by 0 bases, with 13 bases between. The CDR3 DNA reads as TGTGCCAGCTCGAGGACGGGGTCTAGCACAGATACGCAGTATTTT. Its protein is CASSRTGSSTDTQYF.

The chain links TRBV19 to TRBJ1-6; D remains ambiguous. Trimming took off 6 bases at V and 0 bases at J, with 12 bases between the two ends. Germline V lookup: CDR1 LNHDA, CDR2 SQIVND (reference sequence). The CDR3 extends over 16 amino acids. In DNA form, the CDR3 reads TGTGCCAGTAGCTCAGTGGGGAGCTCCTATAATTCACCCCTCCACTTT. This codes for CASSSVGSSYNSPLHF.

This rearrangement joins TRBV5-1 to TRBJ2-7; the D call may be TRBD1 or TRBD2 (5 bases each). This CDR3 comprises 15 residues. The germline gives CDR1 SGHRS, CDR2 YFSETQ. V lost 0 bases and J 3 bases, leaving 13 bases between the germline ends. CDR3 DNA: TGCGCCAGCAGCTTGGCGGGGCCGGATCTCTACGAGCAGTACTTC. It specifies CASSLAGPDLYEQYF.

The gene calls are TRBV7-9 and TRBJ1-6; maybe TRBD1 (5 bases). The CDR3 length is 16 residues. CDR1 is SEHNR and CDR2 is FQNEAQ in the germline V gene (reference sequence). Deletions cut 5 bases from V and 2 bases from J, with 13 bases between. CDR3 loop: CASSADSGAYNSPLHF. The CDR3 DNA reads TGTGCCAGCAGCGCCGACAGCGGGGCCTATAATTCACCCCTCCACTTT.

This clone was seen once. The chain has TRBV11-2 and TRBJ2-1; TRBD1 aligns across 7 bases. This CDR3 region has 16 residues. Germline V gene lookup returns CDR1 SGHAT and CDR2 FQNNGV. With V trimmed by 4 bases and J by 1 base, 7 bases remained unmatched. The CDR3 reads CASSSGRGLSYNEQFF. The CDR3, as DNA: TGTGCCAGCAGCTCTGGTAGGGGGCTATCCTACAATGAGCAGTTCTTC. Together with reference TRBV11-2 and TRBJ2-1, the CDR3 gives the full variable domain: EAGVAQSPRYKIIEKRQSVAFWCNPISGHATLYWYQQILGQGPKLLIQFQNNGVVDDSQLPKDRFSAERLKGVDSTLKIQPAKLEDSAVYLCASSSGRGLSYNEQFFGPGTRLTVL.

V gene TRBV5-1 combines with J gene TRBJ2-2; 10 nucleotides align to TRBD1. This CDR3 is 16 amino acids long. The trim removed 4 bases at V and 1 base at J, leaving 4 bases unmatched. In germline, CDR1 is SGHRS, CDR2 YFSETQ. The CDR3 DNA reads TGCGCCAGCAGCATACGGACAGGGGGGAACACCGGGGAGCTGTTTTTT. Translating it yields CASSIRTGGNTGELFF.

The chain uses TRBV2 and TRBJ1-2; TRBD1 might be the D (5 bases). V lost 6 bases and J 6 bases, leaving 17 bases between the germline ends. The germline CDR1 and CDR2 sequences are SNHLY and FYNNEI. The CDR3 has 14 amino acids. For the CDR3, the DNA is TGTGCCAGCAGGGGGGACCATATAGTAAATGGCTACACCTTC. Amino acid sequence: CASRGDHIVNGYTF. The full variable domain, rest sourced from reference TRBV2 and TRBJ1-2, is EPEVTQTPSHQVTQMGQEVILRCVPISNHLYFYWYRQILGQKVEFLVSFYNNEISEKSEIFDDQFSVERPDGSNFTLKIRSTKLEDSAMYFCASRGDHIVNGYTFGSGTRLTVV.

The J gene is TRBJ2-1, the V gene TRBV7-9, with D hard to call. Germline V lookup: CDR1 SEHNR, CDR2 FQNEAQ (reference sequence). CDR3 length equals 13 residues. Trimming stripped 8 bases from V and 0 bases from J, with 8 bases between. CDR3: CASPKDSYNEQFF. Here the CDR3 DNA reads TGTGCCAGCCCTAAGGACTCCTACAATGAGCAGTTCTTC.

The J gene is TRBJ2-4, the V gene TRBV5-1, with TRBD2 identical over 11 bases. In germline, CDR1 is SGHRS, CDR2 YFSETQ. V shed 2 bases and J 6 bases; nucleotides not matched to a gene: 1. This CDR3 comprises 14 residues. The CDR3: CASSFGTSGNIQYF. In DNA form, the CDR3 reads TGCGCCAGCAGCTTCGGGACTAGCGGAAACATTCAGTACTTC. Together with reference TRBV5-1 and TRBJ2-4, the CDR3 gives the full variable domain: KAGVTQTPRYLIKTRGQQVTLSCSPISGHRSVSWYQQTPGQGLQFLFEYFSETQRNKGNFPGRFSGRQFSNSRSEMNVSTLELGDSALYLCASSFGTSGNIQYFGAGTRLSVL.

The chain has TRBV18 and TRBJ2-1; D is ambiguous. V lost 6 bases and J lost 2, with 11 bases in between. Germline V gene data show CDR1 as KGHSH and CDR2 as LQKENI. There are 14 residues in the CDR3. This CDR3 reads CASSRPPTYNEQFF. CDR3 nucleotide sequence: TGTGCCAGCTCCCGACCCCCTACCTACAATGAGCAGTTCTTC.

The rearrangement uses TRBV28 and TRBJ2-7; D is perhaps TRBD2 (6 bases). Germline V gene data show CDR1 as MDHEN and CDR2 as SYDVKM. The CDR3 covers 16 residues. Trimming removed 5 bases at V and 3 bases at J, with 20 bases between. CDR3 protein: CASSPTSSGPYYEQYF. The CDR3 DNA sequence: TGTGCCAGCAGTCCGACCTCCAGCGGGCCCTACTACGAGCAGTACTTC.

This rearrangement joins TRBV28 to TRBJ1-2; 9 bases fit TRBD1. This CDR3 region has 16 residues. Germline CDR1 reads MDHEN; CDR2 reads SYDVKM. Trimming took 1 base from V and 2 from J; bases not matched to a gene: 5. CDR3 bases: TGTGCCAGCAGTTTATTCCCGGGACAGGGAAACTATGGCTACACCTTC. The encoded protein is CASSLFPGQGNYGYTF.

Worth noting for this clone: In the same sample, other DNA sequences code for this CDR3. DNA of the CDR3: TGTGCCAGCAGCTTAAGACAGGATAATGAAAAACTGTTTTTT. Translated, it gives CASSLRQDNEKLFF. J is TRBJ1-4 and V is TRBV7-9; D is possibly TRBD1 (6 bases). The germline V gene has CDR1 SEHNR and CDR2 FQNEAQ (reference sequence). The V end was cut by 2 bases, the J end by 4 bases, with 8 bases between. CDR3 size: 14 residues.

The chain combines TRBV4-2 with TRBJ2-3; maybe TRBD1 (6 bases). Germline assignment: CDR1 LGHNA and CDR2 YNFKEQ. The CDR3 is made up of 16 amino acids. V lost 1 base and J lost 2, with 13 bases in between. The CDR3 sequence: CASSQGDKSFTDTQYF. The CDR3 DNA follows: TGTGCCAGCAGCCAAGGGGACAAGAGTTTCACAGATACGCAGTATTTT.

The chain is built from TRBV5-1 and TRBJ2-5, with 10 bases that match TRBD2. The V gene end was trimmed by 4 bases and the J gene end by 2 bases; junction bases not matched to a gene: 5. The CDR3 sequence is 15 residues long. Per germline, CDR1 SGHRS and CDR2 YFSETQ. CDR3 region: CASSVGTSEQETQYF. For the CDR3, the DNA is TGCGCCAGCAGCGTCGGGACTAGCGAGCAAGAGACCCAGTACTTC.

This chain uses TRBV2 with TRBJ1-5; D gene unclear. The CDR3 consists of 14 residues. Trimming pared 4 bases from V and 2 bases from J, leaving 9 bases between. Germline CDR1 SNHLY, CDR2 FYNNEI. The CDR3 reads CASSVGRGNQPQHF. The CDR3 DNA follows: TGTGCCAGCAGTGTAGGTAGGGGCAATCAGCCCCAGCATTTT.

This clone has just one count. The chain joins TRBV6-5 to TRBJ1-2; D ambiguous. CDR1 and CDR2 from the germline V gene are MNHEY and SVGAGI. The CDR3 contains 15 residues. V lost 0 bases and J lost 1, with 9 bases in between. The CDR3 bases are TGTGCCAGCAGTTACTCGATAAGTTTTAACTATGGCTACACCTTC. It yields the protein CASSYSISFNYGYTF.

This sequence joins TRBV18 and TRBJ1-2; 9 bases fit TRBD1. Per germline, CDR1 KGHSH and CDR2 LQKENI. CDR3 size: 14 residues. The V and J ends lost 4 bases and 7 bases, in that order; junction bases with no gene match: 7. In DNA, the CDR3 is TGTGCCAGCTCACAAGACAGGGGGGGATCTGGCTACACCTTC. This codes for CASSQDRGGSGYTF.

The chain has TRBV6-5 and TRBJ2-1; D gene ambiguous. The CDR3 length is 15 residues. Trimming shortened V by 2 bases and J by 4 bases, and 12 bases separated the two germline ends. Germline lookup yields CDR1 MNHEY and CDR2 SVGAGI. CDR3 sequence: CASSYEPSPYNEQFF. The CDR3 nucleotides read TGTGCCAGCAGTTACGAGCCCTCACCATACAATGAGCAGTTCTTC.

The CDR3 spells CASTNRGGLSYGYTF. The CDR3 DNA sequence: TGTGCCAGCACCAATCGAGGGGGACTAAGCTATGGCTACACCTTC. The chain uses TRBV28 and TRBJ1-2; D may be TRBD1 (6 bases). The CDR3 totals 15 residues. Germline V gives CDR1 MDHEN, CDR2 SYDVKM. V was pared by 7 bases and J by 4 bases, with 19 bases between.

V usage is TRBV6-5 and J usage is TRBJ1-6; a weak D match, TRBD1 (6 bases). CDR1 and CDR2 from the germline V gene are MNHEY and SVGAGI. Trimming left V 6 bases short and J 7 bases short, with 16 bases between. There are 15 residues in the CDR3. The CDR3 DNA reads TGTGCCAGCAGGGGGGCCGGGGGAGAAAATTCACCCCTCCACTTT. It encodes CASRGAGGENSPLHF.

A note on this clone: Distinct nucleotide sequences in the sample also encode this CDR3. The chain has TRBV5-4 and TRBJ1-1, with D maybe TRBD1 (5 bases). Trimming cost V 4 bases and J 4 bases, with 14 bases left between them. Germline V gives CDR1 SGHNT, CDR2 YYREEE (reference sequence). The CDR3 length is 14 residues. CDR3 residues: CASSLEQGGTEAFF. The CDR3 DNA follows: TGTGCCAGCAGCCTGGAGCAGGGAGGCACTGAAGCTTTCTTT.

The chain combines TRBV18 with TRBJ2-5, with D perhaps TRBD2 (5 bases). V was shortened by 3 bases and J by 5 bases, with 13 bases between the two germline ends. CDR3 length: 14 amino acids. CDR1 is KGHSH, CDR2 LQKENI, per germline. The CDR3 sequence is CASSPVGKRETQYF. The CDR3 bases are TGTGCCAGCTCACCTGTCGGGAAACGGGAGACCCAGTACTTC.

As regards this clone: This CDR3 is also generated by other DNA sequences in the sample. The chain links TRBV2 to TRBJ2-3, with 11 bases that match TRBD1. The CDR3 contains 16 residues. The ends lost 3 bases at V and 0 bases at J; junction bases unmatched: 2. CDR1 and CDR2 (germline): SNHLY, FYNNEI. The CDR3 spells CASSEGDRGSTDTQYF. CDR3 bases: TGTGCCAGCAGTGAGGGGGACAGGGGGAGCACAGATACGCAGTATTTT.

The chain joins TRBV27 to TRBJ2-2; TRBD1 might be the D (7 bases). The V end lost 0 bases, the J end lost 5 bases, and 19 bases lay between the germline ends. The germline CDR1 and CDR2 sequences are MNHEY and SMNVEV (reference sequence). This CDR3 has 18 residues. In DNA, the CDR3 is TGTGCCAGCAGTTTATCGTCCAGGGGGGACCTGATGACCGGGGAGCTGTTTTTT. Amino acids: CASSLSSRGDLMTGELFF.

The chain combines TRBV10-3 with TRBJ1-5; TRBD1 aligns across 7 bases. The ends lost 6 bases at V and 4 bases at J; junction bases unmatched: 3. Germline assignment: CDR1 ENHRY and CDR2 SYGVKD. The CDR3 loop spans 13 amino acids. In nucleotides, the CDR3 is TGTGCCATCAGAGGGGACAGAAATCAGCCCCAGCATTTT. As protein: CAIRGDRNQPQHF.

The chain combines TRBV11-2 with TRBJ1-3, with a tentative D call TRBD1 (6 bases). In germline, CDR1 is SGHAT, CDR2 FQNNGV. The V gene lost 3 bases and the J gene lost 8 bases, with 14 bases spanning the gap. The CDR3 has 14 amino acids. The CDR3 DNA is TGTGCCAGCAGCTTCCCAGGGGTCGGAGACACCATATATTTT. Its translation is CASSFPGVGDTIYF.